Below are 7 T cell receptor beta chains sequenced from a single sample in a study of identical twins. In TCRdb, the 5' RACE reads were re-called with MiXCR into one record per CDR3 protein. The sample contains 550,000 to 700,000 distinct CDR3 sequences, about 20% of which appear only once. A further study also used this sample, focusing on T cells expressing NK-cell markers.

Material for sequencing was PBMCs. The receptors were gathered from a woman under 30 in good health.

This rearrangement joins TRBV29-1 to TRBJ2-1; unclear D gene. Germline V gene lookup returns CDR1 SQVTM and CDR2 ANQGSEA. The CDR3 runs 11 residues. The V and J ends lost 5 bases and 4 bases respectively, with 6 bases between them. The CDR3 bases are TGCAGCGTTTCACATTACAATGAGCAGTTCTTC. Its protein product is CSVSHYNEQFF.

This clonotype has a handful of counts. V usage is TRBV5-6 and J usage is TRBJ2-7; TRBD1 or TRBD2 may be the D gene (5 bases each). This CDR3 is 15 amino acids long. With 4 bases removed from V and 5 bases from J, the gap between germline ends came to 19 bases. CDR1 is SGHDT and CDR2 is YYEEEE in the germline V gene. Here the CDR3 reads CASSLLGVETNEQYF. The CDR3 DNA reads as TGTGCCAGCAGCCTGCTAGGGGTCGAGACTAACGAGCAGTACTTC.

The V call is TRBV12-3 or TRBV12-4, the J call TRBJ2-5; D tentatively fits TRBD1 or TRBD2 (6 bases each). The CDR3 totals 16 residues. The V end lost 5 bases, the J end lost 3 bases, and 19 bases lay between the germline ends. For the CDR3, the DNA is TGTGCCAGCAGTACGCACAGGGTCGGGGGAAAAGAGACCCAGTACTTC. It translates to CASSTHRVGGKETQYF.

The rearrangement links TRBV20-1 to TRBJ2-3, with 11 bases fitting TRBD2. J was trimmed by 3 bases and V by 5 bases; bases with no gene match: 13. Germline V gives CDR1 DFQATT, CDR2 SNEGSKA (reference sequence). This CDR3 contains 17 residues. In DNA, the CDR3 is TGCAGTGCTGCTCCTTCCCCTAGCGGGGGGCCGACAGATACGCAGTATTTT. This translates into CSAAPSPSGGPTDTQYF.

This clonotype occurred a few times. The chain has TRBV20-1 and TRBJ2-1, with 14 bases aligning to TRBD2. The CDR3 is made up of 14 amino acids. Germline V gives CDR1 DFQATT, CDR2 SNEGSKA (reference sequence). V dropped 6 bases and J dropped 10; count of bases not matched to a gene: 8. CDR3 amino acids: CSAWTSGRLDEQFF. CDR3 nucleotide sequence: TGCAGTGCGTGGACTAGCGGGAGGTTAGACGAGCAGTTCTTC.

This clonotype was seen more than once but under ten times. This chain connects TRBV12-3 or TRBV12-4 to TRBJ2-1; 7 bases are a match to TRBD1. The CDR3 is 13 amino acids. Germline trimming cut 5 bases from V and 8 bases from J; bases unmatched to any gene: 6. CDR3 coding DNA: TGTGCCAGCAGTCTCGACAGGGCGGATGAGCAGTTCTTC. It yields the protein CASSLDRADEQFF.

CDR3 coding DNA: TGTGCCAGCAGTTACCGTGGAAACTCTGGGGCCAACGTCCTGACTTTC. Translation gives CASSYRGNSGANVLTF. The J gene is TRBJ2-6, the V gene TRBV6-2 or TRBV6-3; D unresolved. The germline V gene has CDR1 MNHEY and CDR2 SVGEGT. V was shortened by 2 bases and J by 0 bases, with 8 bases between the two germline ends. The CDR3 totals 16 residues.